This TCR beta chain was identified in a study of OX40 agonist ivuxolimab in advanced cancers. Whole-study context: Dose-escalation patients suffered from hepatocellular carcinoma, melanoma, renal cell or head and neck cancer. General observations from the study: CD8+ T cells (on average) carried more expanded clones than CD4+ T cells.

Samples of blood were obtained at baseline, on cycle 4 day 1, and on cycle 7 day 1. Libraries were prepared by immunoSEQ multiplex PCR; TCRdb keeps only in-frame clonotypes and omits some of them. The sample lists around 64,000 clones; 87% were seen once. The CDR3 is 14 amino acids. CDR1 and CDR2 from the germline V gene are ENHRY and SYGVKD. The V end lost 8 bases, the J end lost 4 bases, and 16 bases lay between the germline ends. For this clone: The antigen is unknown.

The sample here was CD4+ or CD8+ T cells sorted from blood, taken in a trial of the OX40 agonist ivuxolimab. The source of this sequence is an adult with an advanced solid tumor such as melanoma, head and neck, liver or kidney cancer. The V call is TRBV10-3, the J call TRBJ2-3; D ambiguous. CDR3 loop: CAISLHETSDTQYF. The CDR3 nucleotides are TGTGCCATCTCCTTGCACGAGACCTCAGATACGCAGTATTTT.